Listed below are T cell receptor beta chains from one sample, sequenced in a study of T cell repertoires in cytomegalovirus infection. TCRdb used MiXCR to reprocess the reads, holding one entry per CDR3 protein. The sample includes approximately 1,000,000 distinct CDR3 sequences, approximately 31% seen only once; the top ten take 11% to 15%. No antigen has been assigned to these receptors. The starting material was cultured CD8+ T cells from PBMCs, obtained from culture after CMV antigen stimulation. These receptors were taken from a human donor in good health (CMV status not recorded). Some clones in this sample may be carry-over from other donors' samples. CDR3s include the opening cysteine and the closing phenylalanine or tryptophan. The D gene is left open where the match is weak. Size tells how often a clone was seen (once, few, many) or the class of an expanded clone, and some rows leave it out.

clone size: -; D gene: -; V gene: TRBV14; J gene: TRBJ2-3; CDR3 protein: CASSQTGRGDTQYF; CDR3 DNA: TGTGCCAGCAGCCAAACCGGACGGGGAGATACGCAGTATTTT
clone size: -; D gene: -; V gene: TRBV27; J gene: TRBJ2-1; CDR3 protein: CASSSSFLGNEQFF; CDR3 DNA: TGTGCCAGCAGTTCCTCGTTTCTGGGCAATGAGCAGTTCTTC
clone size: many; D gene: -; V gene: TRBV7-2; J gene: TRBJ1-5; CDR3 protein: CASSLVVGEPQHF; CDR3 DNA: TGTGCCAGCAGCTTAGTGGTGGGTGAGCCCCAGCATTTT
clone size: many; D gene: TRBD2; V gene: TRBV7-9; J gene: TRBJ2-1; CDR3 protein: CASTSPLLAGGSSYNEQFF; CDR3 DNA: TGTGCCAGCACCTCACCGCTTCTAGCGGGGGGGAGCTCCTACAATGAGCAGTTCTTC
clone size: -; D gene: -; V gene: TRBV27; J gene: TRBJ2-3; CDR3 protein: CASSFVGGYADTQYF; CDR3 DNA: TGTGCCAGCAGTTTTGTGGGGGGCTACGCAGATACGCAGTATTTT
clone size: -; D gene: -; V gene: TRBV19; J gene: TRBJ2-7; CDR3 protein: CASSITGTSSYEQYF; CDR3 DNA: TGTGCCAGTAGTATAACGGGTACGAGCTCCTACGAGCAGTACTTC
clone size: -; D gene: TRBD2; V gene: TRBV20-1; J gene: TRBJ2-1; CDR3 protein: CSARGRGVAYNEQFF; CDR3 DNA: TGCAGTGCTAGGGGCCGGGGGGTGGCCTACAATGAGCAGTTCTTC
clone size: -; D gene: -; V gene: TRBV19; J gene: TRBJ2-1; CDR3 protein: CASRGAGGRSYNEQFF; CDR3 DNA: TGTGCCAGCAGGGGGGCGGGGGGACGGTCCTACAATGAGCAGTTCTTC
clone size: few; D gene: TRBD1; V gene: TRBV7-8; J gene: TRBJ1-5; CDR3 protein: CASSLAVGQVYSNQPQHF; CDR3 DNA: TGTGCCAGCAGCTTAGCCGTCGGACAGGTCTATAGCAATCAGCCCCAGCATTTT
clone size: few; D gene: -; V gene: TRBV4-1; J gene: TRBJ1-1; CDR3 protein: CASSQAVQGLIRNTEAFF; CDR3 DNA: TGCGCCAGCAGCCAAGCAGTGCAGGGGTTGATCAGGAACACTGAAGCTTTCTTT
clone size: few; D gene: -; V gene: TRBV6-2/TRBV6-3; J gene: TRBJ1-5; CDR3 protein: CASSPVKGHLNQPQHF; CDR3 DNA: TGTGCCAGCAGCCCGGTGAAGGGTCACCTGAATCAGCCCCAGCATTTT
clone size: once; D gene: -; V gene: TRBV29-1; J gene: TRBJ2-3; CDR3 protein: CSVVYSGGSTDTQYF; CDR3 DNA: TGCAGCGTTGTTTACTCAGGGGGGAGCACAGATACGCAGTATTTT
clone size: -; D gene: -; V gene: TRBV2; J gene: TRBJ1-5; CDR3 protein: CASSDVPGGQPQHF; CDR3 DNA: TGTGCCAGCAGTGACGTTCCGGGGGGACAGCCCCAGCATTTT
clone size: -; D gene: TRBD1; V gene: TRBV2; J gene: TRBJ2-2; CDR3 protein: CASSFPTGADTGELFF; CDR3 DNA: TGTGCCAGCAGTTTCCCTACAGGGGCTGACACCGGGGAGCTGTTTTTT
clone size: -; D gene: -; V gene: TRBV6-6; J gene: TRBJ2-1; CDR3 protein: CASSYLDLQSYNEQFF; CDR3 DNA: TGTGCCAGCAGTTATTTGGACTTGCAGTCCTACAATGAGCAGTTCTTC
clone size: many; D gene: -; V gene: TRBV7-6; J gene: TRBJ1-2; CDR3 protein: CASSPEGFSIGYTF; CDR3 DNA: TGTGCCAGCAGCCCGGAAGGGTTCAGCATTGGCTACACCTTC
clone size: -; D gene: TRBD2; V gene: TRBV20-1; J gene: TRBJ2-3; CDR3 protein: CSARSPSSGGYTDTQYF; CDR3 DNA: TGCAGTGCTAGGTCCCCGTCTAGCGGGGGGTACACAGATACGCAGTATTTT
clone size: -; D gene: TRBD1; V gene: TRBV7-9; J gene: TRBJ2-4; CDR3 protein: CASSPRQGKNIQYF; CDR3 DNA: TGTGCCAGCAGCCCACGACAGGGGAAAAACATTCAGTACTTC
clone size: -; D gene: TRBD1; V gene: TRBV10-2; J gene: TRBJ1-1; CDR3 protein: CASWRGLENTEAFF; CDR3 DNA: TGCGCCAGCTGGAGGGGGCTTGAGAACACTGAAGCTTTCTTT
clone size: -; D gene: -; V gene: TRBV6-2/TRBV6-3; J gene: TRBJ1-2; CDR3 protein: CASSYSQGPNYGYTF; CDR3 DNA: TGTGCCAGCAGTTACTCGCAGGGCCCTAACTATGGCTACACCTTC
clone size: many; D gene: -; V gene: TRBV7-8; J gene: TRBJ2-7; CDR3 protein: CASSLVPSEAYEQYF; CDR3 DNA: TGTGCCAGCAGCTTAGTCCCTTCTGAGGCCTACGAGCAGTACTTC
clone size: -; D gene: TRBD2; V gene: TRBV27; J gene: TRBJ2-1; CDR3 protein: CASSLMASGFYNEQFF; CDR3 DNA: TGTGCCAGCAGTTTAATGGCTAGCGGGTTTTACAATGAGCAGTTCTTC
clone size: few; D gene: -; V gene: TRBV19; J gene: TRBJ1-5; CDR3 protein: CASTSHWQGGNQPQHF; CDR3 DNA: TGTGCCAGTACCTCACACTGGCAGGGAGGCAATCAGCCCCAGCATTTT
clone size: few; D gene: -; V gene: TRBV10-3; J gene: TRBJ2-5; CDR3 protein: CAISESQTGVQETQYF; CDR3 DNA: TGTGCCATCAGTGAGTCACAAACGGGGGTCCAAGAGACCCAGTACTTC
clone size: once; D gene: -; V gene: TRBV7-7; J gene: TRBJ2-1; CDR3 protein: CATPGRCNEQFF; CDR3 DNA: TGTGCCACCCCAGGGAGATGCAATGAGCAGTTCTTC
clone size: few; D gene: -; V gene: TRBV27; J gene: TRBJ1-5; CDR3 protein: CATGESNQPQHF; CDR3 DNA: TGTGCCACCGGGGAGAGCAATCAGCCCCAGCATTTT
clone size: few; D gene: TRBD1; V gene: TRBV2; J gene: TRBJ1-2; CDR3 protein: CASNDRDYGYTF; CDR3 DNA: TGTGCCAGCAATGACAGGGACTATGGCTACACCTTC
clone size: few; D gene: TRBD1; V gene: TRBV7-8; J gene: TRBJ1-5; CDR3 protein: CASSSGTGWVQPQHF; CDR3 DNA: TGTGCCAGCAGCTCCGGGACAGGGTGGGTTCAGCCCCAGCATTTT
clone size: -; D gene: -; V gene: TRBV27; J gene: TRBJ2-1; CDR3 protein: CASSPDRSSSYNEQFF; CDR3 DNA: TGTGCCAGCAGTCCCGACAGGAGTTCGTCCTACAATGAGCAGTTCTTC
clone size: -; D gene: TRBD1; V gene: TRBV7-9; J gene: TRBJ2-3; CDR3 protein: CASSPPSTGGWKDTQYF; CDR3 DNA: TGTGCCAGCAGCCCCCCCTCGACAGGGGGTTGGAAAGATACGCAGTATTTT
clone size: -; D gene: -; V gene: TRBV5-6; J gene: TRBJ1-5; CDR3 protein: CASSRHGQPQHF; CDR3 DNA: TGTGCCAGCAGCCGACACGGCCAGCCCCAGCATTTT
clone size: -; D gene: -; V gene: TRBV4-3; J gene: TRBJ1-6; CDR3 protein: CASSQGEFRSPSSYNSPLHF; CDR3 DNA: TGCGCCAGCAGCCAAGGGGAGTTTCGTAGCCCGAGCTCCTATAATTCACCCCTCCACTTT
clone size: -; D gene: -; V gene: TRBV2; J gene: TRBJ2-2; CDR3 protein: CASTLELYTGELFF; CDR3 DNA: TGTGCCAGCACCCTTGAACTGTACACCGGGGAGCTGTTTTTT
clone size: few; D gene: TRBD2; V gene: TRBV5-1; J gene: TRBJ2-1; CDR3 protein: CASSAYQRGNEQFF; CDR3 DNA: TGCGCCAGCAGCGCCTACCAGCGGGGGAATGAGCAGTTCTTC
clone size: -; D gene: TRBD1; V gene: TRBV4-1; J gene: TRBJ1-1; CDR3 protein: CASSQAGGGATEAFF; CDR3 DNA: TGCGCCAGCAGCCAAGCGGGAGGGGGCGCAACTGAAGCTTTCTTT
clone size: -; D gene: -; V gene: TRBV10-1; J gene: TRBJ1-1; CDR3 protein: CASSEPPMGPVNTEAFF; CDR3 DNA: TGCGCCAGCAGTGAGCCCCCCATGGGCCCCGTGAACACTGAAGCTTTCTTT
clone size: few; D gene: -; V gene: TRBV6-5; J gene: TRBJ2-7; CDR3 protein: CASSYSPIRLAGNSYEQYF; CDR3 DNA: TGTGCCAGCAGTTACTCGCCTATCCGACTGGCGGGGAACTCCTACGAGCAGTACTTC
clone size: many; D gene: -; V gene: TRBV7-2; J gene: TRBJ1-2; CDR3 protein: CASSLNEDPRGYTF; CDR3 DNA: TGTGCCAGCAGCTTAAATGAGGATCCGAGAGGCTACACCTTC
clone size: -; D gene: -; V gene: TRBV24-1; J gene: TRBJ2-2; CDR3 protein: CATSDYRDGNTGELFF; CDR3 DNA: TGTGCCACCAGTGATTACCGGGACGGAAACACCGGGGAGCTGTTTTTT
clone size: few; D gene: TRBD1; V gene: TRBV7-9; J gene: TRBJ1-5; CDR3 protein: CASSLGGTGVGAQPQHF; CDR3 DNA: TGTGCCAGCAGCTTAGGAGGGACAGGGGTAGGGGCTCAGCCCCAGCATTTT
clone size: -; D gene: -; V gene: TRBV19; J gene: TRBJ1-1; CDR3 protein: CASTWGNTEAFF; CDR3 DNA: TGTGCCAGTACTTGGGGGAACACTGAAGCTTTCTTT
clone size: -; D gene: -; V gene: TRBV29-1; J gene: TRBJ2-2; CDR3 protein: CSVESSFTGELFF; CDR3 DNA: TGCAGCGTTGAGTCTAGCTTCACCGGGGAGCTGTTTTTT